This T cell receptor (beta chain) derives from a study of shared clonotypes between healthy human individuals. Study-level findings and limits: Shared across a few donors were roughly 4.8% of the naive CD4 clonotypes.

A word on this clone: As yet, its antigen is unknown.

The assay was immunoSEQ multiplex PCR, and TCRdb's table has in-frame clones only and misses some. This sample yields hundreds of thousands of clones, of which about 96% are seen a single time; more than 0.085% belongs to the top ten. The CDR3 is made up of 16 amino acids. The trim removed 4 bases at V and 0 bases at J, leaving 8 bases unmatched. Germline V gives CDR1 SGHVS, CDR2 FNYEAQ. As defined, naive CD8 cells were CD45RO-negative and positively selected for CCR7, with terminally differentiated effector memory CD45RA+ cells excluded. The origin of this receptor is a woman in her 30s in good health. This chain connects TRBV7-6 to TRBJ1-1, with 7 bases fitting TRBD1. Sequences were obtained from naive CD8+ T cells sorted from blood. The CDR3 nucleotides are TGTGCCAGCAGCTCACTCAAGACAGGGTTGAACACTGAAGCTTTCTTT. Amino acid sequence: CASSSLKTGLNTEAFF.